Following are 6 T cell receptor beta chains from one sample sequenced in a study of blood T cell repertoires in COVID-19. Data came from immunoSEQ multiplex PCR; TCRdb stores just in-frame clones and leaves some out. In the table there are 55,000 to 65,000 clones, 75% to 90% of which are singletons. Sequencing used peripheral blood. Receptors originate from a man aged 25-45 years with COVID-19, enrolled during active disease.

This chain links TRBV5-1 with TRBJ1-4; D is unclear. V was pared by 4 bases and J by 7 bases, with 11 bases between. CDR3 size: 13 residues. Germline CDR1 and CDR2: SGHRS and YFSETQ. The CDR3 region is CASSPTGSEKLFF. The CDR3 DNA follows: TGCGCCAGCAGCCCTACGGGGAGTGAAAAACTGTTTTTT.

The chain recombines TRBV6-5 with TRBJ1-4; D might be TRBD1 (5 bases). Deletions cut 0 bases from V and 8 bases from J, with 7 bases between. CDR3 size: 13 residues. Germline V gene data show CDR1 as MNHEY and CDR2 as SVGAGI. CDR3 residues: CASSYSGGEKLFF. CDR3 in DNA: TGTGCCAGCAGTTACTCTGGGGGGGAAAAACTGTTTTTT.

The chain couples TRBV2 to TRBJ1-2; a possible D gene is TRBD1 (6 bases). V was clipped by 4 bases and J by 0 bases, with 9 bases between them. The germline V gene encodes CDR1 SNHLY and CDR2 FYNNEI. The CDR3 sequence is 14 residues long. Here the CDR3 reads CASSADRTNYGYTF. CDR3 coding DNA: TGTGCCAGCAGTGCTGACAGGACTAACTATGGCTACACCTTC.

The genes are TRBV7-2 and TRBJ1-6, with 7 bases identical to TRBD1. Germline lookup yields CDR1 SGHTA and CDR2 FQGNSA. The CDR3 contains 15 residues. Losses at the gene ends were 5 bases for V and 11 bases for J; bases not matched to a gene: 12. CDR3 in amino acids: CASSSRTGPQAPLHF. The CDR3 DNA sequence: TGTGCCAGCAGCAGCAGGACAGGACCCCAGGCACCCCTCCACTTT. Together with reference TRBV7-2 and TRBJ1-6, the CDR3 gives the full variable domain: GAGVSQSPSNKVTEKGKDVELRCDPISGHTALYWYRQSLGQGLEFLIYFQGNSAPDKSGLPSDRFSAERTGGSVSTLTIQRTQQEDSAVYLCASSSRTGPQAPLHFGNGTRLTVT.

The CDR3 DNA is TGTGCCACCAGCTACTTCGGGGCTAACTATGGCTACACCTTC. This translates into CATSYFGANYGYTF. The rearrangement uses TRBV15 and TRBJ1-2, with no clear D. V was shortened by 5 bases and J by 0 bases, with 10 bases between the two germline ends. The CDR3 loop spans 14 amino acids. Germline lookup yields CDR1 LNHNV and CDR2 YYDKDF (reference sequence).

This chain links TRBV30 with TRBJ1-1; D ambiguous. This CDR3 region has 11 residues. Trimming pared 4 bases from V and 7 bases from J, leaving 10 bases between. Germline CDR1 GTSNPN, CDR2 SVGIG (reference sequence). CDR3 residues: CAWIAVVEAFF. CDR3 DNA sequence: TGTGCCTGGATTGCAGTTGTTGAAGCTTTCTTT.